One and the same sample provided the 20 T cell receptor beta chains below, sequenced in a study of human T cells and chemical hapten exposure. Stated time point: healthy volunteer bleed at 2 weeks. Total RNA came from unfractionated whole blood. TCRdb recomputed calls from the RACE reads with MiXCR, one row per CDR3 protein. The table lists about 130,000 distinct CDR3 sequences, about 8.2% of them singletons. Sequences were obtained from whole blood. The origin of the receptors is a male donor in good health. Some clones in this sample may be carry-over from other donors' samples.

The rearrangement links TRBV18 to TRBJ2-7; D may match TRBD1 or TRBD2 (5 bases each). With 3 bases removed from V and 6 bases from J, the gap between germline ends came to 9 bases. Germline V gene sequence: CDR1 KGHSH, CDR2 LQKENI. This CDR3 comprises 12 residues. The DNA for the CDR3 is TGTGCCAGCTCACCTGGGACCCGCGAGCAGTACTTC. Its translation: CASSPGTREQYF.

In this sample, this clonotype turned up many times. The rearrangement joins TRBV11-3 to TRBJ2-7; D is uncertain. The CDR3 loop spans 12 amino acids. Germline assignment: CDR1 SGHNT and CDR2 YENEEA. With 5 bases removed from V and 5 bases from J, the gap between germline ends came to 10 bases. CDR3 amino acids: CASSPARDEQYF. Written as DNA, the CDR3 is TGTGCCAGCAGCCCCGCCCGGGACGAGCAGTACTTC. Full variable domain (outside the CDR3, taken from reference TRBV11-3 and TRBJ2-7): EAGVVQSPRYKIIEKKQPVAFWCNPISGHNTLYWYLQNLGQGPELLIRYENEEAVDDSQLPKDRFSAERLKGVDSTLKIQPAELGDSAVYLCASSPARDEQYFGPGTRLTVT.

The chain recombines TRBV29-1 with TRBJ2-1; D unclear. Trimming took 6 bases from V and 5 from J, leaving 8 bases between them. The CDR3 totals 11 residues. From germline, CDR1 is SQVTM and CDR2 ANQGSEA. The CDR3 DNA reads TGCAGCGTCGCCCCCGACAATGAGCAGTTCTTC. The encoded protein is CSVAPDNEQFF.

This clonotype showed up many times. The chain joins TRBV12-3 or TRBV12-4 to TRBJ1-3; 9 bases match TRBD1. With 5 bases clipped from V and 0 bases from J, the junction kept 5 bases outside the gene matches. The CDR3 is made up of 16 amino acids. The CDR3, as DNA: TGTGCCAGCAGTCGGACAGGGGTTCACTCTGGAAACACCATATATTTT. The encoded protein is CASSRTGVHSGNTIYF.

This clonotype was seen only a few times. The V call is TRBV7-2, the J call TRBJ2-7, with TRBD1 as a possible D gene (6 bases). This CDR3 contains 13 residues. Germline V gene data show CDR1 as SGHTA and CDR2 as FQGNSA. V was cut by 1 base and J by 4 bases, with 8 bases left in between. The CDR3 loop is CASSLGDTYEQYF. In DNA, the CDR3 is TGTGCCAGCAGCTTAGGGGACACTTACGAGCAGTACTTC.

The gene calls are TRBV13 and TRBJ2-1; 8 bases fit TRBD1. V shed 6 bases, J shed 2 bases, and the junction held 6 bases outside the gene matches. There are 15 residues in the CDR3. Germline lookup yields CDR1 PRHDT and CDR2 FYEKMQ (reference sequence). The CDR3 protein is CASSNRGSPYNEQFF. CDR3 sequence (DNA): TGTGCCAGCAGTAACAGGGGGTCGCCCTACAATGAGCAGTTCTTC.

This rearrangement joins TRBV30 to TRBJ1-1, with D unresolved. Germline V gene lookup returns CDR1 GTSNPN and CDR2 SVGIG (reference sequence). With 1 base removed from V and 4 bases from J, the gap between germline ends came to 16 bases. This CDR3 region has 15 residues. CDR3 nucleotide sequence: TGTGCCTGGAGTGGGTCGTTCTATAGGATCACTGAAGCTTTCTTT. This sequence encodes CAWSGSFYRITEAFF.

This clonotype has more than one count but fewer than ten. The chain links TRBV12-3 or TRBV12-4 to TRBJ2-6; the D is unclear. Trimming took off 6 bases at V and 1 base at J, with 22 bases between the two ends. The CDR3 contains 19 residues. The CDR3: CASSRDPPIPFSGANVLTF. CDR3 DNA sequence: TGTGCCAGCAGCCGTGACCCACCTATCCCGTTTTCTGGGGCCAACGTCCTGACTTTC.

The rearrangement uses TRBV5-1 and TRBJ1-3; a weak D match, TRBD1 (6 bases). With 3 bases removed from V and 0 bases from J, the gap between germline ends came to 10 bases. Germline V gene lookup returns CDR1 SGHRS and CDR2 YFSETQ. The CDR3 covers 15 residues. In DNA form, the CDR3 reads TGCGCCAGCAGCTACGACAGGACCTCTGGAAACACCATATATTTT. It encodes CASSYDRTSGNTIYF.

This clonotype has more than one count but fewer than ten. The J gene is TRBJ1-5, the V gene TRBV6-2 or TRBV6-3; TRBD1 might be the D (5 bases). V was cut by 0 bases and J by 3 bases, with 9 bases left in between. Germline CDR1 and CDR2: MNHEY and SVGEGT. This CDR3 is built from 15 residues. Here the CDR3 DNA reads TGTGCCAGCAGTTACTCAGGAGGACACAATCAGCCCCAGCATTTT. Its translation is CASSYSGGHNQPQHF.

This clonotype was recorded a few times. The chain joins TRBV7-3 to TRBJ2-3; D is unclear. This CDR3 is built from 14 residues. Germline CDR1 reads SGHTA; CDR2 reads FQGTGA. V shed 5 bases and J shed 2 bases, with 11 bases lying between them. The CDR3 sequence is CASSPHRATDTQYF. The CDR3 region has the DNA TGTGCCAGCAGCCCCCATAGAGCCACAGATACGCAGTATTTT.

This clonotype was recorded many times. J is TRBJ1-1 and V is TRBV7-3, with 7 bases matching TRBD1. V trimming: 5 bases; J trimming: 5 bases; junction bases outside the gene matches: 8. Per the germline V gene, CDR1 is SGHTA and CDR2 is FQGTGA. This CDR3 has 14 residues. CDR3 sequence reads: CASSANRGMTEAFF. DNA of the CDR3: TGTGCCAGCAGCGCCAACAGGGGAATGACTGAAGCTTTCTTT.

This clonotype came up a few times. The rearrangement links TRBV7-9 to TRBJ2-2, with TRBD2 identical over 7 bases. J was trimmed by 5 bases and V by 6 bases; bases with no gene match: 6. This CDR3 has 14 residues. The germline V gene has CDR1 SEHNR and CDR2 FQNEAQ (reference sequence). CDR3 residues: CASSQEAGTGELFF. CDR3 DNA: TGTGCCAGCAGTCAAGAAGCGGGGACCGGGGAGCTGTTTTTT.

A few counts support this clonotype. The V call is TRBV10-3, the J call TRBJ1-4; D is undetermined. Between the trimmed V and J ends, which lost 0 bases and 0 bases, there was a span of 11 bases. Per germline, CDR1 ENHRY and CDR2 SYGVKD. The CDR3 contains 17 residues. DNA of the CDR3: TGTGCCATCAGTGAGTCTCGAGGCGGCGCAACTAATGAAAAACTGTTTTTT. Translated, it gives CAISESRGGATNEKLFF.

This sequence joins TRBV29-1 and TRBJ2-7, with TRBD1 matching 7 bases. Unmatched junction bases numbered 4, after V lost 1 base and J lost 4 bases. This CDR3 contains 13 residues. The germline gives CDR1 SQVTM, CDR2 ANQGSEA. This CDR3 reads CSVEGQGRYEQYF. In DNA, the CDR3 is TGCAGCGTTGAAGGACAGGGAAGATACGAGCAGTACTTC.

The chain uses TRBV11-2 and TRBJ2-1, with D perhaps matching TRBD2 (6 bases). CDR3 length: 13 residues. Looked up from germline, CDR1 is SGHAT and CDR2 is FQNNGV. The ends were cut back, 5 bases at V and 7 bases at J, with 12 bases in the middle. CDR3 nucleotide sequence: TGTGCCAGCAGCCCCGGACGGGGGAATGAGCAGTTCTTC. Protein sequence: CASSPGRGNEQFF. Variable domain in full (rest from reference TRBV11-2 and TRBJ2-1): EAGVAQSPRYKIIEKRQSVAFWCNPISGHATLYWYQQILGQGPKLLIQFQNNGVVDDSQLPKDRFSAERLKGVDSTLKIQPAKLEDSAVYLCASSPGRGNEQFFGPGTRLTVL.

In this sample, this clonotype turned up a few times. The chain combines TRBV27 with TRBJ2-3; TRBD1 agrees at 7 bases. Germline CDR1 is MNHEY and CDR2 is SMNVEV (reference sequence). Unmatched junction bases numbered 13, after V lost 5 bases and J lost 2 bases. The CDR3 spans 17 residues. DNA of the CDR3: TGTGCCAGCAGTCGCCTGGTTCGAGGACAGGACACAGATACGCAGTATTTT. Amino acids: CASSRLVRGQDTDTQYF.

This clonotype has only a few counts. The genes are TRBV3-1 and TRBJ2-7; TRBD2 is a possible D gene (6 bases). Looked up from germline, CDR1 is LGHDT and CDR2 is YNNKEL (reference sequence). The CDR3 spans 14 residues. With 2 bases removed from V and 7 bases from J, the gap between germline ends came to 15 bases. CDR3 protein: CASSQKGGGREQYF. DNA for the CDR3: TGTGCCAGCAGCCAAAAGGGAGGAGGTAGAGAGCAGTACTTC.

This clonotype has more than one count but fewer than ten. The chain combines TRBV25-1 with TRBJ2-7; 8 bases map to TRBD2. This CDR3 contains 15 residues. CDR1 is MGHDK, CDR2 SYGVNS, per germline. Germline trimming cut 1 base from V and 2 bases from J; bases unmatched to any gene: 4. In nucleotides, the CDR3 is TGTGCCAGCAGTGAATCGGGAGGGCCCCCCTACGAGCAGTACTTC. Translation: CASSESGGPPYEQYF.

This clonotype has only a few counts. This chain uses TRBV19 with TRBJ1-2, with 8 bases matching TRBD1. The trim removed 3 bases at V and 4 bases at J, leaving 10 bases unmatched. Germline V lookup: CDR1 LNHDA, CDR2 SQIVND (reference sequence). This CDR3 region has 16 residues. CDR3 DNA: TGTGCCAGTAGTATGCGCTCGGACAGGGCCATCTATGGCTACACCTTC. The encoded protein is CASSMRSDRAIYGYTF.